This T cell receptor (beta chain) is drawn from a study of graft-versus-host responses after intestinal transplantation. The CDR3 loop spans 13 amino acids. The germline V gene encodes CDR1 MNHEY and CDR2 SVGAGI. V was pared by 6 bases and J by 8 bases, with 16 bases between. The repertoire was sequenced with immunoSEQ multiplex PCR; TCRdb's copy has only in-frame clones and lacks some. Here the sample spans roughly 9,400 clones, around 94% being singletons. The chain has TRBV6-5 and TRBJ1-1; D not certain. The receptor was isolated from a human patient who received an intestinal transplant, so some T cells may come from the graft donor. This specimen consisted of PBMCs, obtained 8 days after intestinal transplant. CDR3 in DNA: TGTGCCAGCAGCCCTATAGGTAGAGCCGAAGCTTTCTTT. Protein sequence: CASSPIGRAEAFF.